Detailed here is one TCR beta chain. V was pared by 4 bases and J by 4 bases, with 7 bases between. Germline V CDR1 and CDR2: MNHNY, SVGAGI (reference sequence). There are 12 residues in the CDR3. This entry belongs to a study of T cells after yellow fever vaccination. One entry per CDR3 protein, called by TCRdb with MiXCR from the 5' RACE reads. The sample carries around 320,000 distinct CDR3 sequences, over 3.5% recorded once. The sequences come from PBMCs, collected 15 days after the yellow fever booster vaccination. This TCR came from a man between 18 and 35 years old who received the YFV17D yellow fever vaccine. The chain employs TRBV6-6 and TRBJ1-1; D gene unclear. DNA for the CDR3: TGTGCCAGCAGTTGGAGGTCCACTGAAGCTTTCTTT. Its translation is CASSWRSTEAFF.